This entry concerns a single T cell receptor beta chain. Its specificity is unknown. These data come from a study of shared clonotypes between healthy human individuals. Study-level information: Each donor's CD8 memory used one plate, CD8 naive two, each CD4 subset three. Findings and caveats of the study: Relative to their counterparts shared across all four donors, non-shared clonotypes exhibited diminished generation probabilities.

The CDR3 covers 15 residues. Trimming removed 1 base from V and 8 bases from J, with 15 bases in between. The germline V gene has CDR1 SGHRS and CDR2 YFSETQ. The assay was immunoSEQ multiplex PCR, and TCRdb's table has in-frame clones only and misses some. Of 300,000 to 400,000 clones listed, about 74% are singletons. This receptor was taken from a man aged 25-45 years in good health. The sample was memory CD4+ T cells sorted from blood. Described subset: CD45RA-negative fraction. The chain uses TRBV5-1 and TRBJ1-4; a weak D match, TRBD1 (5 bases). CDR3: CASSLIGGYGEKLFF. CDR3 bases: TGCGCCAGCAGCTTGATCGGGGGATACGGGGAAAAACTGTTTTTT.